Shown below are 13 T cell receptor beta chains from a single sample sequenced in a study of T cell responses to AZD1222 COVID-19 vaccine. Some clones are missing from TCRdb's copy, which holds only in-frame ones; the method was immunoSEQ multiplex PCR. This sample carries 180,000 or so clones, about 93% of them seen once, and the ten largest clones take about 1.9%. The input for sequencing was peripheral blood, taken 28 days after the second AZD1222 dose. These receptors came from an adult who received the AZD1222 COVID-19 vaccine.

The CDR3 reads CASRQTGYGYTF. CDR3 nucleotide sequence: TGTGCCAGCAGGCAGACCGGCTATGGCTACACCTTC. The chain combines TRBV28 with TRBJ1-2, with unresolved D. From germline, CDR1 is MDHEN and CDR2 SYDVKM. The CDR3 has 12 residues. V was shortened by 6 bases and J by 4 bases, with 9 bases between the two germline ends.

V usage is TRBV5-1 and J usage is TRBJ1-4, with D maybe TRBD1 (5 bases). This CDR3 has 14 amino acids. Trimming shortened V by 0 bases and J by 5 bases, and 8 bases separated the two germline ends. Germline V gene sequence: CDR1 SGHRS, CDR2 YFSETQ. The DNA for the CDR3 is TGCGCCAGCAGCTTGGCGGGGGAAAATGAAAAACTGTTTTTT. This sequence encodes CASSLAGENEKLFF.

The chain couples TRBV11-2 to TRBJ1-1; D is uncertain. V lost 0 bases and J lost 0, with 8 bases in between. The CDR3 loop spans 15 amino acids. Per germline, CDR1 SGHAT and CDR2 FQNNGV. The CDR3 loop is CASSLEGLMNTEAFF. The CDR3 DNA reads as TGTGCCAGCAGCTTAGAGGGCCTCATGAACACTGAAGCTTTCTTT. Full variable domain (outside the CDR3, taken from reference TRBV11-2 and TRBJ1-1): EAGVAQSPRYKIIEKRQSVAFWCNPISGHATLYWYQQILGQGPKLLIQFQNNGVVDDSQLPKDRFSAERLKGVDSTLKIQPAKLEDSAVYLCASSLEGLMNTEAFFGQGTRLTVV.

Only one count was recorded for this clone. The chain has TRBV6-5 and TRBJ1-6, with 9 bases aligning to TRBD1. The germline CDR1 and CDR2 sequences are MNHEY and SVGAGI. V was pared by 5 bases and J by 10 bases, with 6 bases of the junction left unmatched. The CDR3 runs to 14 residues. CDR3: CASSPPGQGSPLHF. CDR3 sequence (DNA): TGTGCCAGCAGTCCCCCGGGACAGGGCTCACCCCTCCACTTT.

This sequence joins TRBV7-5 and TRBJ2-6; the D call of TRBD1 is as the table states it, not checked on the DNA. TRBV7-5 is assigned pseudogene status. The length of the CDR3 is 11 residues. The CDR3 is CARSLCRGRTF. In DNA form, the CDR3 reads TGTGCCAGAAGCCTGTGCAGGGGCCGGACTTTC.

As concerns this clone: The same CDR3 can be traced to other DNA sequences in this sample. The chain joins TRBV6-4 to TRBJ2-1; 11 bases are shared with TRBD2. Trimming at V came to 0 bases and at J to 6 bases, leaving 1 base not matched to a gene. This CDR3 comprises 15 residues. Per the germline V gene, CDR1 is MRHNA and CDR2 is SNTAGT. CDR3 nucleotide sequence: TGTGCCAGCAGTGACTCTAGCGGGGGGGCCAATGAGCAGTTCTTC. This codes for CASSDSSGGANEQFF.

This clone was seen just once. V gene TRBV27 combines with J gene TRBJ2-1; the D gene is possibly TRBD1 (6 bases). The germline CDR1 and CDR2 sequences are MNHEY and SMNVEV (reference sequence). V lost 2 bases and J 4 bases, leaving 12 bases between the germline ends. This CDR3 region has 15 residues. The CDR3: CASSLSGTMYNEQFF. Here the CDR3 DNA reads TGTGCCAGCAGTTTAAGTGGGACAATGTACAATGAGCAGTTCTTC.

This sequence joins TRBV2 and TRBJ2-1; weak D call: TRBD2 (6 bases). Germline V lookup: CDR1 SNHLY, CDR2 FYNNEI. The CDR3 spans 15 residues. Trimming removed 3 bases at V and 9 bases at J, with 18 bases between. The CDR3 reads CASSDMRTARGEQFF. The DNA for the CDR3 is TGTGCCAGCAGTGATATGCGAACAGCGCGGGGTGAGCAGTTCTTC.

This chain uses TRBV19 with TRBJ1-5; 11 bases match TRBD1. CDR1 and CDR2 from the germline V gene are LNHDA and SQIVND (reference sequence). Unmatched junction bases numbered 10, after V lost 9 bases and J lost 6 bases. The CDR3 loop spans 15 amino acids. CDR3 sequence reads: CASHTRDRGSQPQHF. The CDR3 DNA reads TGTGCCAGCCATACGCGGGACAGGGGGTCTCAGCCCCAGCATTTT.

CDR3 region: CASSLGGATNEKLFF. The CDR3 nucleotides read TGTGCCAGCAGTTTGGGGGGTGCAACTAATGAAAAACTGTTTTTT. The chain combines TRBV6-2 or TRBV6-3 with TRBJ1-4, with D perhaps matching TRBD1 (5 bases). CDR1 is MNHEY and CDR2 is SVGEGT in the germline V gene. The CDR3 consists of 15 residues. V gave up 4 bases and J gave up 0 bases, with 9 bases separating them.

The chain links TRBV10-1 to TRBJ2-7; 9 nucleotides match TRBD1. From germline, CDR1 is WNHNN and CDR2 SYGVQD (reference sequence). CDR3 size: 15 residues. Trimming removed 6 bases from V and 6 bases from J; junction bases left unmatched: 12. CDR3 bases: TGCGCCAGCAGACGTCCTGGGACAGGGTTAGTCGAGCAGTACTTC. Translation: CASRRPGTGLVEQYF.

The chain uses TRBV3-1 (or the pseudogene TRBV3-2) and TRBJ1-2; D ambiguous. V gave up 3 bases and J gave up 8 bases, with 7 bases separating them. Germline V gene lookup returns CDR1 LGHDT and CDR2 YNNKEL (reference sequence). This CDR3 region has 11 residues. The CDR3, as DNA: TGTGCCAGCAGCCATAGAGGGGGCTACACCTTC. Translating it yields CASSHRGGYTF.

This sequence joins TRBV19 and TRBJ2-2; the D gene is possibly TRBD1 (6 bases). Germline lookup yields CDR1 LNHDA and CDR2 SQIVND (reference sequence). The CDR3 consists of 16 residues. Trimming removed 3 bases at V and 1 base at J, with 12 bases between. CDR3 protein: CASSIRLGGNTGELFF. CDR3 nucleotide sequence: TGTGCCAGTAGTATTAGGTTAGGGGGGAACACCGGGGAGCTGTTTTTT. Drawing the rest from reference TRBV19 and TRBJ2-2, the complete variable domain is DGGITQSPKYLFRKEGQNVTLSCEQNLNHDAMYWYRQDPGQGLRLIYYSQIVNDFQKGDIAEGYSVSREKKESFPLTVTSAQKNPTAFYLCASSIRLGGNTGELFFGEGSRLTVL.